This T cell receptor beta chain emerged from a study of T cells in Graves' hyperthyroidism and ophthalmopathy. The CDR3 is 13 amino acids. The V gene's germline CDR1 is SQVTM and CDR2 ANQGSEA. V shed 7 bases and J shed 0 bases, with 13 bases lying between them. TCR beta CDR3 region amplification was performed from RNA transcripts. TCR CDR3 regions were first amplified by RT-PCR with HTBI primers. TCRdb re-called the multiplex PCR reads through MiXCR, storing one row per CDR3 protein. The sample lists hundreds of thousands of distinct CDR3 sequences, 35% to 45% occurring once. Graves' hyperthyroidism without ophthalmopathy progression within 18 months was termed stable. It was uncontrolled infection, other autoimmune disease, pregnancy or lactation that excluded patients. Fresh 10 ml peripheral blood yielded PBMCs.

Material: blood. The V gene is TRBV29-1, the J gene TRBJ2-7, with D perhaps given as TRBD1 or TRBD2 (5 bases each). This receptor was obtained from a man aged 18-30 years with Graves' hyperthyroidism. The CDR3 region is CSARDESSYEQYF. The DNA of the CDR3 is TGCAGCGCCCGGGACGAGAGCTCCTACGAGCAGTACTTC.